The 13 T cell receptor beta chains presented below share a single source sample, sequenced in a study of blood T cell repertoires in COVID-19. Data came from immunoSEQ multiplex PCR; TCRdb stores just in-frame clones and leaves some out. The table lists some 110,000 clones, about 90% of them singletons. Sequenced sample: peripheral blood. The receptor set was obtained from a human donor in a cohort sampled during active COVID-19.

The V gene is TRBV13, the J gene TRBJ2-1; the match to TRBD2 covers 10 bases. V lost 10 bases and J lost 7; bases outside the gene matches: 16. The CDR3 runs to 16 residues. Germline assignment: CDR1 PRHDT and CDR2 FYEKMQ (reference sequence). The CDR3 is CATTRGLAAFINEQFF. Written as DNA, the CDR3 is TGTGCCACCACGCGAGGACTAGCGGCTTTCATTAATGAGCAGTTCTTC.

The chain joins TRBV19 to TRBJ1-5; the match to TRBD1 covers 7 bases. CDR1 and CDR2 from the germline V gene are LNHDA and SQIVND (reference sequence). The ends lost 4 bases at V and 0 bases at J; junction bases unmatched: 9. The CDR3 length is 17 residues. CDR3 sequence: CASSTTGNIDSNQPQHF. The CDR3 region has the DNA TGTGCCAGTAGTACGACAGGGAACATTGATAGCAATCAGCCCCAGCATTTT. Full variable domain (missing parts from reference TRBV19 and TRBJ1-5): DGGITQSPKYLFRKEGQNVTLSCEQNLNHDAMYWYRQDPGQGLRLIYYSQIVNDFQKGDIAEGYSVSREKKESFPLTVTSAQKNPTAFYLCASSTTGNIDSNQPQHFGDGTRLSIL.

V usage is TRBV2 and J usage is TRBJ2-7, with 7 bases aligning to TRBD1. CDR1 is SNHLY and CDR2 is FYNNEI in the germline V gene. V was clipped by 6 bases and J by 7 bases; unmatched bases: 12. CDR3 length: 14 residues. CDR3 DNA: TGTGCCAGCAGACTCACCGACAGGGTCGGGGAGCAGTACTTC. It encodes CASRLTDRVGEQYF.

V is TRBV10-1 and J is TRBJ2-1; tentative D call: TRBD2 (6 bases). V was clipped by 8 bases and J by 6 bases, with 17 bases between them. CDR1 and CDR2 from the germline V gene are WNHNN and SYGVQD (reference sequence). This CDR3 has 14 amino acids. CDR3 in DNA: TGCGCCAGCCCCCGGGACTCCAAGGGCAATGAGCAGTTCTTC. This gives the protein CASPRDSKGNEQFF.

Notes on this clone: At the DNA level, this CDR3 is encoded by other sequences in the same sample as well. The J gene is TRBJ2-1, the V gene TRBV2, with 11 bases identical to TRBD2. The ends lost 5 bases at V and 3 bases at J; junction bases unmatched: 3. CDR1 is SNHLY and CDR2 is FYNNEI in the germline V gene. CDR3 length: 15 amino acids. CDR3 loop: CASSPLAGGYNEQFF. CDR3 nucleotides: TGTGCCAGCAGTCCTCTAGCGGGGGGCTACAATGAGCAGTTCTTC.

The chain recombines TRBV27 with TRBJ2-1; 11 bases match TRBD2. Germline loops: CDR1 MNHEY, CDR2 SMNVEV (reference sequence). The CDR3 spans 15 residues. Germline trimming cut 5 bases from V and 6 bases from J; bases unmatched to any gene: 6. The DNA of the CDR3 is TGTGCCAGCAGTCCTGGACTAGCGGGTGGCAATGAGCAGTTCTTC. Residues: CASSPGLAGGNEQFF.

The CDR3 nucleotides read TGCGCCAGCAGCCAGGCAGTTCAAGAGACCCAGTACTTC. This codes for CASSQAVQETQYF. The V and J genes are TRBV4-1 and TRBJ2-5; D uncertain. The CDR3 has 13 residues. From germline, CDR1 is MGHRA and CDR2 YSYEKL. The V end lost 3 bases, the J end lost 2 bases, and 7 bases lay between the germline ends.

For the CDR3, the DNA is TGTGCCAGCAGTTACGCACTTACCTACGAGCAGTACTTC. Amino acids: CASSYALTYEQYF. This chain links TRBV6-6 with TRBJ2-7; D is unresolved. The germline CDR1 and CDR2 sequences are MNHNY and SVGAGI (reference sequence). The CDR3 loop spans 13 amino acids. The V end lost 2 bases, the J end lost 2 bases, and 7 bases lay between the germline ends.

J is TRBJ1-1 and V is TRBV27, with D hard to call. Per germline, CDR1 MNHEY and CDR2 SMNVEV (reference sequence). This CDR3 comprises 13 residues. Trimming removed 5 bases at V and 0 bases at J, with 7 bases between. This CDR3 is CASSKHLNTEAFF. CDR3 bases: TGTGCCAGCAGTAAACATCTGAACACTGAAGCTTTCTTT.

Here the CDR3 DNA reads TGTGCCAGCAGTTTGAAGGGGTACGATGGCTACACCTTC. This sequence encodes CASSLKGYDGYTF. This chain joins TRBV28 and TRBJ1-2, with TRBD1 as a possible D gene (5 bases). The ends were cut back, 3 bases at V and 6 bases at J, with 11 bases in the middle. CDR1 and CDR2 from the germline V gene are MDHEN and SYDVKM. This CDR3 region has 13 residues.

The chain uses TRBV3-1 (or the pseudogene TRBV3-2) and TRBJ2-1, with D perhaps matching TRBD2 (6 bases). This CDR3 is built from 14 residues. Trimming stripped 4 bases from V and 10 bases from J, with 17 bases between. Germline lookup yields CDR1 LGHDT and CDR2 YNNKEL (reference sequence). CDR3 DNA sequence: TGTGCCAGCAGCCCGGGACTTAGCGGATCCGAGCAGTTCTTC. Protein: CASSPGLSGSEQFF.

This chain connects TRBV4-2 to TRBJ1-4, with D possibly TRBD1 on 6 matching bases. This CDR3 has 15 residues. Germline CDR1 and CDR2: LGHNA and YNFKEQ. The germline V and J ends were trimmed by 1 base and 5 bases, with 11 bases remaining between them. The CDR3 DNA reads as TGTGCCAGCAGCCAAGTTTCGGGGGGCAATGAAAAACTGTTTTTT. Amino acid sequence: CASSQVSGGNEKLFF.

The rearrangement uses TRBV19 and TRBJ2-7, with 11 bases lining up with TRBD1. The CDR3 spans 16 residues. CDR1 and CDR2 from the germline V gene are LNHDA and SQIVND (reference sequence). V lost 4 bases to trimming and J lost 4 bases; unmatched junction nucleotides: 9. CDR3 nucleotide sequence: TGTGCCAGTAGTACAAGGACAGGGGGCAAAGAATACGAGCAGTACTTC. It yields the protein CASSTRTGGKEYEQYF.